The following is a TCR beta chain sequence with its context. Its antigen remains unidentified. Terminally differentiated effector memory CD45RA+ cells were excluded from the naive CD8 cells, which were CD45RO-negative and positively selected for CCR7. Each donor was a Caucasian adult residing in Nashville, Tennessee. The CDR3 has 19 residues. V trimming: 7 bases; J trimming: 1 base; junction bases outside the gene matches: 21. Germline values: CDR1 LNHDA, CDR2 SQIVND (reference sequence). The data are from a study of shared clonotypes between healthy human individuals. As for the study in general: A couple of female and a few male donors aged 18 to 49 were enrolled. Whole-study results and caveats: A few donors had 5% to 6.5% of their naive CD4 clonotypes in common.

It was at deep level that the assay was run. Repertoires were generated with immunoSEQ multiplex PCR, while TCRdb's copy carries only in-frame clones and drops some. This table has around 1.9 million clones, about 93% appearing once. This TCR was recovered from a man aged 18 to 35 in good health. Some clones in this sample may be carry-over from other donors' samples. The rearrangement joins TRBV19 to TRBJ1-2, with 7 bases that match TRBD1. The sequenced sample was naive CD8+ T cells from PBMCs. CDR3 nucleotide sequence: TGTGCCAGTAATGAGGATATCGGTCTCCCAGGGGGGGATAACTATGGCTACACCTTC. It yields the protein CASNEDIGLPGGDNYGYTF.